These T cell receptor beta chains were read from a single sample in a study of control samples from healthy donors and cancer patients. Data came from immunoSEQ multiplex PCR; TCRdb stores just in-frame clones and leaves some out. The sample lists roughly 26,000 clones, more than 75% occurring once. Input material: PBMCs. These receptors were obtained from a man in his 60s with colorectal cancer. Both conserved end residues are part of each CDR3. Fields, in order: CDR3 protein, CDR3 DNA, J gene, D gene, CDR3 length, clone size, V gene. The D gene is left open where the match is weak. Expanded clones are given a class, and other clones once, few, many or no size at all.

CASSKTTSTNEKLFF,TGCGCCAGCAGCAAAACGACATCAACTAATGAAAAACTGTTTTTT,TRBJ1-4,NA,15,NA,TRBV5-1
CASSLKRGWMDTEAFF,TGTGCCAGCAGTTTAAAGAGGGGGTGGATGGACACTGAAGCTTTCTTT,TRBJ1-1,NA,16,NA,TRBV27
CATARGRQETQYF,TGTGCCACAGCCAGGGGACGGCAAGAGACCCAGTACTTC,TRBJ2-5,NA,13,once,TRBV24-1
CATGTGGATFF,TGTGCCACCGGGACAGGGGGGGCGACTTTCTTT,TRBJ1-1,TRBD1,11,once,TRBV24-1
CASSDNSLNTEAFF,TGTGCCAGCAGTGATAACAGCTTGAACACTGAAGCTTTCTTT,TRBJ1-1,NA,14,NA,TRBV6-4
CASISGTEAFF,TGTGCCAGCATATCGGGGACTGAAGCTTTCTTT,TRBJ1-1,NA,11,NA,TRBV6-5
CASRTSGVSYNEQFF,TGTGCCAGCCGGACTAGCGGGGTGTCCTACAATGAGCAGTTCTTC,TRBJ2-1,TRBD2,15,NA,TRBV6-6
CASSSGLAGVTDTQYF,TGCGCCAGCAGCTCCGGGCTAGCGGGGGTCACAGATACGCAGTATTTT,TRBJ2-3,TRBD2,16,NA,TRBV5-1
CASSLAGQTSGNTIYF,TGTGCCAGCAGCTTAGCGGGTCAGACCTCTGGAAACACCATATATTTT,TRBJ1-3,NA,16,NA,TRBV5-4
CASTRLEGSNTEAFF,TGTGCCAGCACCCGGTTGGAGGGTTCGAACACTGAAGCTTTCTTT,TRBJ1-1,NA,15,NA,TRBV14
CASSANLGQTPLHF,TGTGCCAGCAGCGCCAACCTGGGCCAAACACCCCTCCACTTT,TRBJ1-6,NA,14,once,TRBV9
CASIRTGLTEAFF,TGTGCCAGCATTAGGACAGGGCTCACTGAAGCTTTCTTT,TRBJ1-1,TRBD1,13,NA,TRBV11-2
CASSQFQSGGSTEAFF,TGTGCCAGCAGCCAATTCCAATCGGGGGGGAGCACTGAAGCTTTCTTT,TRBJ1-1,NA,16,NA,TRBV14
CASSQMGSGNQPQHF,TGTGCCAGCAGCCAAATGGGCAGTGGGAATCAGCCCCAGCATTTT,TRBJ1-5,NA,15,NA,TRBV3-1/TRBV3-2
CAISETSGKYQETQYF,TGTGCCATCAGTGAGACTAGCGGCAAGTACCAAGAGACCCAGTACTTC,TRBJ2-5,TRBD2,16,NA,TRBV10-3
CASSIDSRSGNTIYF,TGTGCCAGTAGTATAGACAGCCGCTCTGGAAACACCATATATTTT,TRBJ1-3,NA,15,NA,TRBV19
CASSPRVAENNEQFF,TGTGCCAGCAGCCCCCGGGTAGCGGAGAACAATGAGCAGTTCTTC,TRBJ2-1,NA,15,NA,TRBV9
CASSHLNSRHYTF,TGTGCCAGCAGCCACTTAAATAGTAGGCACTACACCTTC,TRBJ1-2,NA,13,NA,TRBV3-1/TRBV3-2
CSVSTSEGGELFF,TGCAGCGTTTCCACCTCAGAAGGCGGGGAGCTGTTTTTT,TRBJ2-2,NA,13,few,TRBV29-1
CASSFTVGDTEAFF,TGCGCCAGCAGCTTCACGGTCGGTGACACTGAAGCTTTCTTT,TRBJ1-1,NA,14,NA,TRBV5-1
CASTPGGASSTDTQYF,TGTGCCAGTACCCCGGGAGGTGCTTCTAGCACAGATACGCAGTATTTT,TRBJ2-3,TRBD2,16,NA,TRBV19
CASSLERPAVYGYTF,TGCGCCAGCAGCTTGGAGCGGCCAGCCGTTTATGGCTACACCTTC,TRBJ1-2,NA,15,few,TRBV5-1
CASSERDGGSYNEQFF,TGTGCCAGCAGCGAACGGGACGGGGGCTCCTACAATGAGCAGTTCTTC,TRBJ2-1,NA,16,few,TRBV14
CASSLVGTTSGKETQYF,TGCGCCAGCAGCTTGGTGGGGACGACTAGCGGGAAAGAGACCCAGTACTTC,TRBJ2-5,TRBD2,17,NA,TRBV5-1
CASSYPGTPHGELFF,TGTGCCAGCAGTTACCCCGGGACGCCCCACGGGGAGCTGTTTTTT,TRBJ2-2,NA,15,NA,TRBV6-6
CASSSRLDPRTGELFF,TGTGCCAGCAGCTCCCGTCTTGACCCTCGGACCGGGGAGCTGTTTTTT,TRBJ2-2,NA,16,NA,TRBV5-5
CASSHLGSLDGYGYTF,TGCGCCAGCAGCCACCTAGGCAGCTTGGACGGCTATGGCTACACCTTC,TRBJ1-2,NA,16,NA,TRBV4-1
CASGPPRGLNTEAFF,TGTGCTAGTGGCCCCCCGAGGGGCCTGAACACTGAAGCTTTCTTT,TRBJ1-1,NA,15,once,TRBV12-5
CASSQNGGAYNEQFF,TGTGCCAGCAGCCAAAACGGGGGGGCCTACAATGAGCAGTTCTTC,TRBJ2-1,TRBD2,15,NA,TRBV3-1/TRBV3-2
CASSTPRGVRTEAFF,TGTGCCAGTAGTACCCCCCGGGGGGTTCGGACTGAAGCTTTCTTT,TRBJ1-1,NA,15,NA,TRBV19
CASSEGGRQSTDTQYF,TGTGCCAGCAGTGAAGGCGGCCGACAGAGCACAGATACGCAGTATTTT,TRBJ2-3,NA,16,NA,TRBV6-1
CATTGGETQYF,TGTGCCACCACAGGGGGAGAGACCCAGTACTTC,TRBJ2-5,TRBD1,11,NA,TRBV12-3/TRBV12-4
CASSLTSGTSVGKNIQYF,TGTGCCAGCAGCTTAACGTCCGGGACTAGCGTAGGCAAAAACATTCAGTACTTC,TRBJ2-4,TRBD2,18,NA,TRBV7-9
CASRGLSWDRVDEQFF,TGTGCCAGCAGGGGGTTAAGTTGGGACAGGGTGGATGAGCAGTTCTTC,TRBJ2-1,TRBD1,16,few,TRBV7-9
CASSLDRPPNTEAFF,TGTGCCAGCAGCCTAGACCGGCCCCCCAACACTGAAGCTTTCTTT,TRBJ1-1,NA,15,NA,TRBV7-8
CASSVGNSNQPQHF,TGTGCCAGCAGCGTAGGGAATAGCAATCAGCCCCAGCATTTT,TRBJ1-5,NA,14,NA,TRBV9
CASSLDRARTGELFF,TGTGCCAGCAGTTTGGACAGGGCCCGCACCGGGGAGCTGTTTTTT,TRBJ2-2,TRBD1,15,NA,TRBV27
CASSYTSGALNEQFF,TGTGCCAGCAGTTACACTAGCGGGGCCCTCAATGAGCAGTTCTTC,TRBJ2-1,TRBD2,15,once,TRBV11-2
CASTIGTGGAYGYTF,TGCGCCAGCACCATAGGCACAGGGGGAGCTTATGGCTACACCTTC,TRBJ1-2,TRBD1,15,NA,TRBV5-1
CASSLSFGFNYGYTF,TGCGCCAGCAGCTTGTCATTCGGCTTTAACTATGGCTACACCTTC,TRBJ1-2,NA,15,once,TRBV5-1
CATSRALSTSYGYTF,TGTGCCACCAGCAGAGCCCTCTCTACGAGCTATGGCTACACCTTC,TRBJ1-2,NA,15,NA,TRBV15
CASSPAGASGANVLTF,TGTGCCAGCAGCCCCGCAGGGGCCTCTGGGGCCAACGTCCTGACTTTC,TRBJ2-6,NA,16,NA,TRBV11-3
CASSLGLQGTRSPLHF,TGCGCCAGCAGCTTGGGTCTACAGGGGACCCGTTCACCCCTCCACTTT,TRBJ1-6,TRBD1,16,NA,TRBV5-1
CASSSLYRGSAGNTIYF,TGTGCCAGCAGCTCCCTTTACAGGGGTTCGGCTGGAAACACCATATATTTT,TRBJ1-3,TRBD1,17,NA,TRBV7-6
CASSQEWTDGYGYTF,TGCGCCAGCAGCCAAGAGTGGACGGACGGCTATGGCTACACCTTC,TRBJ1-2,NA,15,NA,TRBV4-3
CASIPESTNEKLFF,TGTGCCAGCATTCCAGAGTCAACTAATGAAAAACTGTTTTTT,TRBJ1-4,NA,14,NA,TRBV2
CATSDPGPNYGYTF,TGTGCCACCAGTGATCCCGGGCCCAACTATGGCTACACCTTC,TRBJ1-2,NA,14,once,TRBV24-1
CASSIEGTGANGYTF,TGTGCCAGCTCGATTGAAGGGACAGGGGCGAACGGCTACACCTTC,TRBJ1-2,TRBD1,15,NA,TRBV6-4
CATSVNDRDYTF,TGTGCCACCAGTGTCAACGACAGGGACTACACCTTC,TRBJ1-2,TRBD1,12,NA,TRBV24-1
CASSLVPTGTGELFF,TGTGCCAGCAGCTTAGTACCGACGGGAACCGGGGAGCTGTTTTTT,TRBJ2-2,NA,15,once,TRBV11-2
CASSLARDSSNYGYTF,TGTGCCAGCAGCTTAGCGCGGGACTCATCTAACTATGGCTACACCTTC,TRBJ1-2,NA,16,NA,TRBV7-2
CASSLAVGARGNTEAFF,TGTGCCAGCAGCTTAGCGGTCGGTGCCAGGGGGAACACTGAAGCTTTCTTT,TRBJ1-1,NA,17,NA,TRBV7-8
CATSGTLSGNTIYF,TGTGCCACCAGCGGGACACTCTCTGGAAACACCATATATTTT,TRBJ1-3,NA,14,NA,TRBV15
CASTRVRGNYGYTF,TGTGCCAGCACCCGGGTACGGGGGAACTATGGCTACACCTTC,TRBJ1-2,NA,14,once,TRBV6-5